Given below is one TCR beta chain in context. Its antigen is still unknown. Per the germline V gene, CDR1 is MDHEN and CDR2 is SYDVKM. The CDR3 length is 16 residues. The ends were cut back, 4 bases at V and 2 bases at J, with 15 bases in the middle. The data belong to a study of CD8 T cells in ankylosing spondylitis. Each TCR beta library was made by quantitative 5'-RACE that incorporated molecular barcodes. In TCRdb, the 5' RACE reads were re-called with MiXCR into one record per CDR3 protein. The sample carries roughly 30,000 distinct CDR3 sequences, 14% recorded once. Study-level points and caveats: A TCR beta motif made of about eight highly homologous variants seemed typical of ankylosing spondylitis blood. Within peripheral blood, clones linked to disease were CD8+ and relatively rare. Earlier authors reported some of these motif variants in reactive arthritis synovial fluid and blood.

The sequenced material came from blood. The receptor was derived from a male donor with ankylosing spondylitis or in good health (not recorded which). The chain links TRBV28 to TRBJ1-5; possibly TRBD1 for D (5 bases). CDR3 loop: CASSSLGTGGNQPQHF. CDR3 DNA: TGTGCCAGCAGTTCCCTCGGGACGGGGGGCAATCAGCCCCAGCATTTT.